This T cell receptor beta chain was profiled in a study of shared clonotypes between healthy human individuals (dated by TCRdb to between 2020 and 2021). In terms of the full investigation: The cohort included a few men and a couple of women between 18 and 49 years of age. For each donor, three plates each were used for CD4 naive and CD4 memory, two plates were used for CD8 naive, and one plate was used for CD8 memory. To estimate repertoire size and how much clonotype sharing occurs between individuals, the study deeply sequenced the blood TCR repertoires of several healthy adults. To increase sequencing depth and limit assay-specific biases, different laboratories used diverse techniques to prepare libraries and sequence TCR repertoires. Leukapheresis yielded between about 0.94 and 8.9 billion PBMCs per donor. Study-level results and caveats: Compared with non-shared clonotypes, the clonotypes found in all four sorted-subset donors had higher generation probabilities. Naive subsets generally had larger estimated clonotype richness than memory subsets did. The genetic and exposure-history diversity represented was limited by the small number of donors. Sharing across a handful of donors was observed for around 4.8% of naive CD4, 3% to 4% of naive CD8, over 2% of memory CD4, and roughly 0.4% of memory CD8 clonotypes. Sampling was restricted to blood, and TCR repertoires in tissues likely differ from the TCR repertoires found in blood. Incomplete sequencing was indicated by rarefaction of sorted-subset datasets, despite the large sequencing depth. Based on pairwise subsampling, the degree of clonotype sharing among donors was expected to be affected by sequencing depth.

Healthy HIV-negative adults with no recently reported acute infections or vaccinations were included as donors. Only Caucasian adults living in Nashville, Tennessee, USA were represented among the donors. CD4+ T cells were enriched by magnetic negative selection, after which naive cells were positively selected on CD45RA and the negative fraction was taken as the memory subset. Blood was collected by leukapheresis, and PBMCs were isolated by Ficoll-Histopaque density gradient centrifugation and then cryopreserved in liquid nitrogen vapor phase. Analytical flow cytometry was used to check the purity and quantity of each magnetically sorted T cell population. From each sorted fraction, genomic DNA was isolated and quantified by UV absorbance on a Nanodrop 2000c. Using the deep immunoSEQ assay, TCR CDR3 regions were amplified from genomic DNA by multiplex PCR. For each cell subset, the extracted genomic DNA was distributed evenly across all wells of several immunoSEQ 96-well plates, and each plate served as one replicate. For sorted subsets, roughly 200 ng of genomic DNA, equivalent to 30,000 or so T cell genomes, went into each replicate PCR. Purified libraries were quantified with a Qubit 3.0 fluorometer, sized on a Bioanalyzer 2100, and re-quantified with the KAPA Library Quantification kit. Every immunoSEQ 96-well plate was sequenced on a dedicated single-read 150-cycle Illumina NextSeq 550 flow cell. As for how the authors treated the data: Because only junctional sequences without quality scores were contained in the immunoSEQ output, filtering matching that applied to full-length reads could not be performed. To assign V/J genes and CDR3, sequences were annotated using PyIR, a Python wrapper for IgBLAST v1.9, with IMGT germline references. Any read was removed if the V/J assignment was weak (E-value above 1e-6), the CDR3 was missing, or the read contained stop codons, out-of-frame junctions, or ambiguous translated residues. V3J clonotypes were defined as sequences sharing the same inferred V gene, J gene, and CDR3 amino acid sequence. To compute the percentage overlap between repertoires, the number of shared unique clonotypes was divided by the size of the smaller repertoire. RTK rarefaction, the Chao1 estimator, and Recon v2.1 estimates of unobserved clonotypes were used to assess repertoire richness. For all TCRbeta clonotypes obtained by the gDNA method from several donors, generation probabilities were computed with OLGA. TCRdb's version of the immuneACCESS table is confined to in-frame rearrangements and falls short of the full clone set. An unresolved V gene accounts for under half of the shortfall where checked; the remainder is of unknown origin. V, J and clone size were drawn from that table, and D and trimming were deduced from the DNA. The sample table contains more than 200,000 clones; only one count was recorded for over 50% of them. 11% of the sample rests with the top ten.

With respect to this clone: This clone's antigen is unknown. Per-nucleotide qualities are absent, and no much larger clonotype sits a single base away.

The germline V gene sets CDR1 to SQVTM and CDR2 to ANQGSEA. The CDR3 starts with the cysteine, ends with the phenylalanine, and has 14 residues. The CDR3 DNA has 42 bases and is translated from base 1. V sheds 6 bases and J sheds 2 bases, leaving 17 bases between their ends. The chain employs TRBV29-1 and TRBJ2-7, with the D call tentatively TRBD1 or TRBD2, each fitting 5 bases. The sequenced material came from memory CD4+ T cells sorted from blood. Explained via the paper, the cell subset or site label denotes: CD45RA-negative fraction. The clonotype comes from a man aged 25-40 years in good health. The nucleotides read TGCAGCGTGGGCCCTAGGGACCGAGCCTACGAGCAGTACTTC. Its product reads: CSVGPRDRAYEQYF.